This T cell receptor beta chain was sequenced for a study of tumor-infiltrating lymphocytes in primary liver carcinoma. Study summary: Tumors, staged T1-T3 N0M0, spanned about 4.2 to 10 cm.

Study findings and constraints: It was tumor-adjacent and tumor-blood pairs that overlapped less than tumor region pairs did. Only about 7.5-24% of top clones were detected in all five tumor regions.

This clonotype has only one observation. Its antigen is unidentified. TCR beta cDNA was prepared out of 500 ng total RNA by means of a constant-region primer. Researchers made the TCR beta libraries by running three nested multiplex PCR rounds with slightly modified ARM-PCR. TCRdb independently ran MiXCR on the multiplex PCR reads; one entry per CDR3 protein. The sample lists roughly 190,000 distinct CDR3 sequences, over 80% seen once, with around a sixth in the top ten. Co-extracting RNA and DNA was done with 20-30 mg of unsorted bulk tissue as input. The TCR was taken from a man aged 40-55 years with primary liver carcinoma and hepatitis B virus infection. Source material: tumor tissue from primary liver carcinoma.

The CDR3 nucleotides read TGTGCCAGCAGTTTACCCCAACCAGGAGGGGGTGAGCAGTTCTTC. It specifies CASSLPQPGGGEQFF. The rearrangement links TRBV28 to TRBJ2-1; tentatively, D is TRBD1 or TRBD2 (6 bases each). The CDR3 runs to 15 residues. From germline, CDR1 is MDHEN and CDR2 SYDVKM. V was clipped by 2 bases and J by 9 bases, with 17 bases between them.